These T cell receptor beta chains were read from a single sample in a study of cytomegalovirus exposure and HLA in healthy donors. This table comes from immunoSEQ multiplex PCR, and its TCRdb copy is limited to in-frame clones, with some not included. This sample has about 100,000 clones, with around 80% found just once. Sequencing was carried out using PBMCs. These receptors were collected from a female donor in good health and CMV-seropositive. CDR3s include the opening cysteine and the closing phenylalanine or tryptophan. The D gene is left open where the match is weak. A row's size may be missing; if present it is once, few, many or a size class.

J gene: TRBJ2-7; clone size: once; V gene: TRBV19; D gene: -; CDR3 protein: CASSPGQLYEQYF; CDR3 DNA: TGTGCCAGTAGTCCCGGACAGTTGTACGAGCAGTACTTC
J gene: TRBJ2-1; clone size: -; V gene: TRBV19; D gene: TRBD2; CDR3 protein: CASSLKREGLRNEQFF; CDR3 DNA: TGTGCCAGTAGTCTAAAGCGGGAGGGCCTTAGGAATGAGCAGTTCTTC
J gene: TRBJ2-7; clone size: few; V gene: TRBV7-2; D gene: -; CDR3 protein: CASSSRVSGEQYF; CDR3 DNA: TGTGCCAGCAGCTCCCGGGTGTCTGGCGAGCAGTACTTC
J gene: TRBJ2-7; clone size: -; V gene: TRBV10-3; D gene: TRBD1; CDR3 protein: CAISHRDRDYEQYF; CDR3 DNA: TGTGCCATCAGTCACCGGGACAGGGACTACGAGCAGTACTTC
J gene: TRBJ1-4; clone size: -; V gene: TRBV19; D gene: TRBD1; CDR3 protein: CASSMPGQGNEKLFF; CDR3 DNA: TGTGCCAGTAGTATGCCGGGACAGGGCAATGAAAAACTGTTTTTT
J gene: TRBJ1-2; clone size: -; V gene: TRBV30; D gene: TRBD1; CDR3 protein: CAWSVTRTGLFGYTF; CDR3 DNA: TGTGCCTGGAGTGTAACCCGGACAGGTCTTTTTGGCTACACCTTC
J gene: TRBJ2-5; clone size: -; V gene: TRBV6-6; D gene: TRBD1; CDR3 protein: CASRHRDRGQETQYF; CDR3 DNA: TGTGCCAGCAGGCACCGGGACAGGGGGCAGGAGACCCAGTACTTC
J gene: TRBJ1-2; clone size: once; V gene: TRBV30; D gene: TRBD1; CDR3 protein: CAWSMGQNYGYTF; CDR3 DNA: TGTGCCTGGAGCATGGGACAGAACTATGGCTACACCTTC
J gene: TRBJ2-1; clone size: -; V gene: TRBV11-2; D gene: -; CDR3 protein: CASSLSSYNEQFF; CDR3 DNA: TGTGCCAGCAGCTTGAGCTCCTACAATGAGCAGTTCTTC
J gene: TRBJ2-3; clone size: -; V gene: TRBV5-1; D gene: -; CDR3 protein: CASSLQGLGDTQYF; CDR3 DNA: TGCGCCAGCAGCCTGCAGGGGCTGGGAGATACGCAGTATTTT
J gene: TRBJ2-2; clone size: -; V gene: TRBV5-6; D gene: -; CDR3 protein: CASSPGGRTPNTGELFF; CDR3 DNA: TGTGCCAGCAGCCCTGGAGGGCGGACACCGAACACCGGGGAGCTGTTTTTT
J gene: TRBJ2-7; clone size: -; V gene: TRBV21-1; D gene: -; CDR3 protein: CASSKCRRTHTYEQYF; CDR3 DNA: TGTGCCAGCAGCAAATGTCGGAGGACCCACACCTACGAGCAGTACTTC
J gene: TRBJ2-7; clone size: few; V gene: TRBV27; D gene: TRBD2; CDR3 protein: CASSLAGRNEQYF; CDR3 DNA: TGTGCCAGCAGCTTAGCGGGGCGCAACGAGCAGTACTTC
J gene: TRBJ2-1; clone size: -; V gene: TRBV14; D gene: TRBD2; CDR3 protein: CASRLADYNEQFF; CDR3 DNA: TGTGCCAGCAGACTAGCGGATTACAATGAGCAGTTCTTC
J gene: TRBJ2-7; clone size: -; V gene: TRBV6-5; D gene: -; CDR3 protein: CASSYMRGSEQYF; CDR3 DNA: TGTGCCAGCAGTTACATGCGGGGCAGCGAGCAGTACTTC
J gene: TRBJ1-4; clone size: -; V gene: TRBV5-1; D gene: -; CDR3 protein: CASSPGFGNEKLFF; CDR3 DNA: TGCGCCAGCAGCCCGGGATTCGGGAATGAAAAACTGTTTTTT
J gene: TRBJ2-2; clone size: -; V gene: TRBV2; D gene: -; CDR3 protein: CASMRNTGELFF; CDR3 DNA: TGTGCCAGCATGAGGAACACCGGGGAGCTGTTTTTT
J gene: TRBJ2-3; clone size: once; V gene: TRBV7-6; D gene: TRBD2; CDR3 protein: CASSSTSGLTDTQYF; CDR3 DNA: TGTGCCAGCAGCTCGACTAGCGGCCTCACAGATACGCAGTATTTT
J gene: TRBJ1-5; clone size: -; V gene: TRBV19; D gene: -; CDR3 protein: CASSIDRGGNQPQHF; CDR3 DNA: TGTGCCAGTAGTATAGACCGGGGGGGCAATCAGCCCCAGCATTTT
J gene: TRBJ1-5; clone size: -; V gene: TRBV7-9; D gene: TRBD1; CDR3 protein: CASSLGTGMNNQPQHF; CDR3 DNA: TGTGCCAGCAGCTTGGGGACAGGGATGAACAATCAGCCCCAGCATTTT
J gene: TRBJ2-7; clone size: -; V gene: TRBV4-1; D gene: -; CDR3 protein: CASSQASFYEQYF; CDR3 DNA: TGCGCCAGCAGCCAAGCGTCCTTCTACGAGCAGTACTTC
J gene: TRBJ2-2; clone size: -; V gene: TRBV27; D gene: -; CDR3 protein: CATTGFNTGELFF; CDR3 DNA: TGTGCCACCACAGGGTTCAACACCGGGGAGCTGTTTTTT
J gene: TRBJ2-1; clone size: -; V gene: TRBV7-9; D gene: TRBD1; CDR3 protein: CASSSGQGADNEQFF; CDR3 DNA: TGTGCCAGCAGCTCGGGACAGGGGGCTGACAATGAGCAGTTCTTC
J gene: TRBJ1-1; clone size: -; V gene: TRBV27; D gene: TRBD1; CDR3 protein: CASSSAGTGSTEAFF; CDR3 DNA: TGTGCCAGCAGTTCAGCCGGGACAGGGTCAACTGAAGCTTTCTTT
J gene: TRBJ2-1; clone size: -; V gene: TRBV5-1; D gene: TRBD2; CDR3 protein: CASSLAAGGRVPDNEQFF; CDR3 DNA: TGCGCCAGCAGCTTGGCGGCGGGCGGGAGGGTTCCCGACAATGAGCAGTTCTTC
J gene: TRBJ2-3; clone size: -; V gene: TRBV6-6; D gene: TRBD1; CDR3 protein: CASSKGQSSTDTQYF; CDR3 DNA: TGTGCCAGCAGCAAGGGACAGTCAAGCACAGATACGCAGTATTTT
J gene: TRBJ1-2; clone size: -; V gene: TRBV5-1; D gene: TRBD1; CDR3 protein: CASSPYRQGVSVGYTF; CDR3 DNA: TGCGCCAGCAGCCCCTACAGACAGGGAGTCTCCGTTGGCTACACCTTC